This T cell receptor beta chain was profiled in a study of post-analysis software for immune sequencing data. Study information: The disease courses covered relapsing-remitting, secondary progressive and progressive-relapsing multiple sclerosis.

Points on this clonotype: Its antigen is undetermined.

The authors incorporated unique molecular identifiers into the TCR beta cDNA libraries. Out of roughly 0.85 to 11 million T cells, a few hundred thousand cDNA molecules were generated. TCRdb ran MiXCR on the PCR reads and lists one entry per CDR3 protein. The sample holds more than 500,000 distinct CDR3 sequences, 30% to 40% seen once. General study findings and limits: The normalized Chao1 diversity of multiple sclerosis patients was significantly lower than that of controls. Under F measure analysis, samples from one preparation batch co-clustered strongly.

Sequenced sample: blood. The TCR sequence derives from a girl under 18 with multiple sclerosis.

The CDR3: CSVDSSDPIFNTDTQYF. The CDR3 bases are TGCAGCGTTGATTCTAGCGACCCAATATTCAACACAGATACGCAGTATTTT. This sequence joins TRBV29-1 and TRBJ2-3; possibly TRBD2 for D (6 bases). Trimming left V 3 bases short and J 2 bases short, with 21 bases between. Germline CDR1 SQVTM, CDR2 ANQGSEA. This CDR3 contains 17 residues.